This T cell receptor beta chain came from a study of T cell repertoires in cytomegalovirus infection. At the level of the study: Well-studied HLA-B-restricted epitopes and recently identified HLA-C-restricted epitopes of CMV were both used in the study. Public TCR beta signatures indicated both CMV infection and matching HLA type. Study-level results: What dominated the ex vivo response were HLA-C-restricted CMV-specific TCR beta clonotypes.

V was clipped by 0 bases and J by 3 bases; unmatched bases: 2. This CDR3 is 15 amino acids long. The germline CDR1 and CDR2 sequences are SGHDT and YYEEEE. This clonotype was recorded at least ten times. As yet, its antigen is unknown. TCRdb passed the reads through MiXCR, listing each CDR3 protein once. Of 800,000 to 950,000 distinct CDR3 sequences in the sample, roughly 33% were seen once. J is TRBJ1-5 and V is TRBV5-6, with 8 bases matching TRBD1. The receptor comes from a human donor in good health (CMV status not recorded). Some clones in this sample may be carry-over from other donors' samples. This material consisted of cultured CD8+ T cells from PBMCs, taken from culture after CMV antigen stimulation. The CDR3 spells CASSLAGGNNQPQHF. CDR3 DNA sequence: TGTGCCAGCAGCTTGGCAGGGGGCAACAATCAGCCCCAGCATTTT.